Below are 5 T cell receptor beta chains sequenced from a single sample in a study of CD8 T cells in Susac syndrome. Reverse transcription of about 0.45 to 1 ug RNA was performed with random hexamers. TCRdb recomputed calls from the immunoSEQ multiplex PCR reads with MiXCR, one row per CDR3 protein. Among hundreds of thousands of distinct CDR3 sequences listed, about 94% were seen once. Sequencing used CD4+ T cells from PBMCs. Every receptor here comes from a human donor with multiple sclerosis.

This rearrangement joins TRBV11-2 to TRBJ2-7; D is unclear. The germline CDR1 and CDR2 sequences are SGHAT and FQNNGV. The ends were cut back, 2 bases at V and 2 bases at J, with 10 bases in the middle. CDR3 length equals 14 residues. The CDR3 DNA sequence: TGTGCCAGCAGCTTACTATCCGGTCCCTACGAGCAGTACTTC. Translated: CASSLLSGPYEQYF. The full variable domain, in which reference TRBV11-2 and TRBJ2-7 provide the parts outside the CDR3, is EAGVAQSPRYKIIEKRQSVAFWCNPISGHATLYWYQQILGQGPKLLIQFQNNGVVDDSQLPKDRFSAERLKGVDSTLKIQPAKLEDSAVYLCASSLLSGPYEQYFGPGTRLTVT.

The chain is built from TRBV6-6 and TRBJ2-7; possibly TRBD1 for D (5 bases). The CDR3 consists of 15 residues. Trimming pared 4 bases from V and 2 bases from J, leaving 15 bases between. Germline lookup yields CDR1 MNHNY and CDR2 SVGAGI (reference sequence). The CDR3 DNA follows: TGTGCCAGCAGTTCCACGGACACACCCCCCTACGAGCAGTACGTC. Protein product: CASSSTDTPPYEQYV.

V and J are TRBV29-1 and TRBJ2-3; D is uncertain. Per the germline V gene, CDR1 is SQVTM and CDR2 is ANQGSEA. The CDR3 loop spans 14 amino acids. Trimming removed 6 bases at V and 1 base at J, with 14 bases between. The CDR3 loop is CSVQDKGRTDTQYF. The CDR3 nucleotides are TGCAGCGTCCAAGACAAGGGCCGCACAGATACGCAGTATTTT.

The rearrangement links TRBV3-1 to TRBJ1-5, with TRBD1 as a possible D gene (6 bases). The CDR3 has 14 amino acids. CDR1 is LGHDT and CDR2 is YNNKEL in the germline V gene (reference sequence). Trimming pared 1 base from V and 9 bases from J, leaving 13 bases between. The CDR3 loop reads CASSQGAEGVPQHF. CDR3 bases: TGTGCCAGCAGCCAAGGAGCGGAGGGGGTGCCCCAGCATTTT.

CDR3 amino acids: CASSSTGSGNQPQHF. The CDR3 region has the DNA TGTGCCAGCTCATCGACGGGCTCGGGCAATCAGCCCCAGCATTTT. This rearrangement joins TRBV18 to TRBJ1-5; D gene uncertain. The CDR3 contains 15 residues. Per germline, CDR1 KGHSH and CDR2 LQKENI. Trimming cost V 5 bases and J 2 bases, with 13 bases left between them.